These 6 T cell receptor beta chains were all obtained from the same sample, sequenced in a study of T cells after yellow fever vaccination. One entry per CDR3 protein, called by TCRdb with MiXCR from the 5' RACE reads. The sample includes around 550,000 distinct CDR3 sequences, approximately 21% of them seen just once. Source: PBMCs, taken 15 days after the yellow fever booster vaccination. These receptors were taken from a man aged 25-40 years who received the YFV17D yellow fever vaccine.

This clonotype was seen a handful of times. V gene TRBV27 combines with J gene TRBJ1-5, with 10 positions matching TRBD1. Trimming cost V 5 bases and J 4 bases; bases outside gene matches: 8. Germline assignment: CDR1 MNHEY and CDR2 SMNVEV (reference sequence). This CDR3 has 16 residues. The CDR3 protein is CASSPGTGARNQPQHF. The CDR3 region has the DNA TGTGCCAGCAGTCCGGGGACAGGGGCGAGAAATCAGCCCCAGCATTTT.

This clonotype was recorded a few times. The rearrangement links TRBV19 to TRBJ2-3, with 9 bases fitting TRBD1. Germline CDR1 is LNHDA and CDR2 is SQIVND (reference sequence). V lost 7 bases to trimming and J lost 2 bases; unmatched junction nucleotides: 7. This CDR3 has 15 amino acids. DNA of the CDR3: TGTGCCAGTACCGGACAGGGGAAAATCACAGATACGCAGTATTTT. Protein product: CASTGQGKITDTQYF.

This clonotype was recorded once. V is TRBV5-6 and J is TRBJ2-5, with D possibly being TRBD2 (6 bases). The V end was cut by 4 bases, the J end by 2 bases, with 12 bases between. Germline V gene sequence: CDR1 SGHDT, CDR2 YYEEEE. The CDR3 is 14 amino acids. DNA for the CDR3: TGTGCCAGCAGCGACGGGACTGTTCAAGAGACCCAGTACTTC. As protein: CASSDGTVQETQYF.

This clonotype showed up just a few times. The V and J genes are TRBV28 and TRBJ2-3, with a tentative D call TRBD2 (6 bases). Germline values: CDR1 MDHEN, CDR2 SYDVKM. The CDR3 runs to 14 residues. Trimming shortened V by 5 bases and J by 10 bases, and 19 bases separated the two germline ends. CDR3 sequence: CASSHQQAGYSQYF. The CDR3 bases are TGTGCCAGCAGTCACCAGCAGGCGGGATATTCGCAGTATTTT.

CDR3 nucleotides: TGTGCCAGCACCCTAGGGGGCTTTGACTATGGCTACACCTTC. This translates into CASTLGGFDYGYTF. The J gene is TRBJ1-2, the V gene TRBV7-2; TRBD1 agrees at 7 bases. The trim removed 7 bases at V and 3 bases at J, leaving 8 bases unmatched. CDR3 length: 14 amino acids. The germline CDR1 and CDR2 sequences are SGHTA and FQGNSA.

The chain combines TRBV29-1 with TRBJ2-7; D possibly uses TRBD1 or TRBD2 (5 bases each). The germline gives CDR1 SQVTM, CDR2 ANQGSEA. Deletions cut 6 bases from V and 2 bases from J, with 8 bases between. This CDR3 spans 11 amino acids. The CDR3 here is CSVGTTYEQYF. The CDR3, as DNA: TGCAGCGTCGGGACCACCTACGAGCAGTACTTC.